These T cell receptor beta chains were read from a single sample in a study of shared clonotypes between healthy human individuals. This table comes from immunoSEQ multiplex PCR, and its TCRdb copy is limited to in-frame clones, with some not included. Of over 850,000 clones listed, approximately 78% are singletons. The sequenced material came from memory CD4+ T cells from PBMCs. These receptors were obtained from a man aged 18 to 30 in good health. Some clones in this sample may be carry-over from other donors' samples. The CDR3 runs from the conserved cysteine through the conserved F or W. Each record gives: V gene, clone size, D gene, J gene, CDR3 DNA, CDR3 protein. A D gene is named only where the DNA matches it firmly. Size is stated for part of the rows, as once, few or many counts, or as a class when the clone is expanded.

>TRBV19|NA|NA|TRBJ2-3
TGTGCCAGTAGTATAGATTTTAGCACAGATACGCAGTATTTT
CASSIDFSTDTQYF
>TRBV30|NA|TRBD1|TRBJ1-1
TGTGCCTGGGCCAGACAGGGTGAAGCTTTCTTT
CAWARQGEAFF
>TRBV28|few|NA|TRBJ1-2
TGTGCCAGCAGTTACAATCCGGATGGCTACACCTTC
CASSYNPDGYTF
>TRBV18|NA|TRBD1|TRBJ1-5
TGTGCCAGCTCACCAGGGACAGGGGTTGGTCAGCCCCAGCATTTT
CASSPGTGVGQPQHF
>TRBV19|NA|TRBD1|TRBJ2-2
TGTGCCAGTAGTGGGGGACAGGGTTGGCTCGCGGTGGAGCTGTTTTTT
CASSGGQGWLAVELFF
>TRBV5-1|NA|NA|TRBJ2-2
TGCGCCAGCAGCCAACAGGGTAGTGGCACCGGGGAGCTGTTTTTT
CASSQQGSGTGELFF
>TRBV6-5|NA|NA|TRBJ2-2
TGTGCCAGCACTACGACAAGAAACACCGGGGAGCTGTTTTTT
CASTTTRNTGELFF
>TRBV28|few|TRBD2|TRBJ2-2
TGTGCCAGCAGTTTGGCGACTAGCGGGGCCACCGGGGAGCTGTTTTTT
CASSLATSGATGELFF
>TRBV30|NA|NA|TRBJ1-4
TGTGCCTGGAGTGATGTGGGGGAAAAACTGTTTTTT
CAWSDVGEKLFF
>TRBV5-1|NA|NA|TRBJ2-5
TGCGCCAGCAGCTTGGAAGCACAAGAGACCCAGTACTTC
CASSLEAQETQYF
>TRBV6-5|NA|TRBD1|TRBJ2-7
TGTGCCAGCAGTTACCCGACGGGGACAGGGTTCTACGAGCAGTACTTC
CASSYPTGTGFYEQYF
>TRBV29-1|NA|NA|TRBJ2-3
TGCAGTGGTACTAGCACAGATACGCAGTATTTT
CSGTSTDTQYF
>TRBV2|NA|NA|TRBJ2-1
TGTGCCAGCGGATTTAGGGGTTCCTACAATGAGCAGTTCTTC
CASGFRGSYNEQFF
>TRBV15|NA|NA|TRBJ2-1
TGTGCCACCAGCAGAGGGGTGGATAATGAGCAGTTCTTC
CATSRGVDNEQFF
>TRBV5-6|NA|NA|TRBJ2-1
TGTGCCAGCAGCTTACAAGGTATGGGGGGCAATGAGCAGTTCTTC
CASSLQGMGGNEQFF
>TRBV28|NA|TRBD1|TRBJ1-4
TGTGCCAGCAGTTTAAGTGGACAGGGAAATGAAAAACTGTTTTTT
CASSLSGQGNEKLFF
>TRBV19|NA|TRBD1|TRBJ2-7
TGTGCCAGTAGTAGTCCCGGGACAGGGTTTCGCTCCTACGAGCAGTACTTC
CASSSPGTGFRSYEQYF
>TRBV5-4|once|TRBD2|TRBJ2-1
TGTGCCAGCAGCTTGGGACTAGCGGGCTCCTACAATGAGCAGTTCTTC
CASSLGLAGSYNEQFF
>TRBV28|NA|TRBD2|TRBJ2-3
TGTGCCAGCAGCTCTGGGACTAGCGGATACACAGATACGCAGTATTTT
CASSSGTSGYTDTQYF
>TRBV7-8|NA|NA|TRBJ2-3
TGTGCCAGCAGCTTATTTACCGGTCGAGGAAGCACAGATACGCAGTATTTT
CASSLFTGRGSTDTQYF
>TRBV7-9|few|NA|TRBJ2-2
TGTGCCAGCGCGGTTTACGGGGAGCTGTTTTTT
CASAVYGELFF
>TRBV11-2|once|NA|TRBJ1-5
TGTGCCAGCAGCTTAGAAGGAGGGCCCCAGCATTTT
CASSLEGGPQHF
>TRBV4-1|NA|TRBD1|TRBJ2-5
TGCGCCAGCAGCCACCGGACAGGGGGCGTCGAGACCCAGTACTTC
CASSHRTGGVETQYF
>TRBV5-1|few|NA|TRBJ2-3
TGCGCCAGCAGCTTGGCTGGTGCCGGGGCTTACCTGGGGACAGATACGCAGTATTTT
CASSLAGAGAYLGTDTQYF
>TRBV7-2|once|TRBD2|TRBJ2-7
TGTGCCAGCAGCTTAGGACTAGCGGGAGCCGAGCAGTACTTC
CASSLGLAGAEQYF
>TRBV2|NA|NA|TRBJ2-2
TGTGCCAGCACTGCACTTTCGAACACCGGGGAGCTGTTTTTT
CASTALSNTGELFF